The 30 T cell receptor beta chains reported below all come from one sample, sequenced in a study of blood T cell repertoires in COVID-19. Sequenced by immunoSEQ multiplex PCR; TCRdb stores in-frame clones only, minus some. The sample shows 250,000 to 300,000 clones, approximately 86% of them seen only once. What was sequenced was peripheral blood. The receptor set was obtained from a man between 18 and 35 years old with active or convalescent COVID-19.

The table lists this clone with a few counts. The genes are TRBV10-3 and TRBJ2-2; a weak D match, TRBD1 (6 bases). The V end was cut by 7 bases, the J end by 6 bases, with 18 bases between. CDR1 is ENHRY, CDR2 SYGVKD, per germline. There are 15 residues in the CDR3. In nucleotides, the CDR3 is TGTGCCATCAAACGGGAACAGGGCGAAGCCGGGGAGCTGTTTTTT. This encodes CAIKREQGEAGELFF.

This chain joins TRBV19 and TRBJ1-2, with D perhaps matching TRBD1 (5 bases). CDR1 LNHDA and CDR2 SQIVND come from the germline V gene (reference sequence). Trimming took off 10 bases at V and 4 bases at J, with 10 bases between the two ends. The CDR3 runs 11 residues. The CDR3 region is CAMGQGYGYTF. CDR3 sequence (DNA): TGTGCCATGGGTCAGGGCTATGGCTACACCTTC.

The CDR3 nucleotides read TGTGCCAGCAGCCGCATCAAGACAGATCCCTACGAGCAGTACTTC. Protein: CASSRIKTDPYEQYF. This rearrangement joins TRBV11-2 to TRBJ2-7; D is perhaps TRBD1 (5 bases). The CDR3 length is 15 residues. Trimming removed 5 bases from V and 2 bases from J, with 16 bases in between. Germline V gives CDR1 SGHAT, CDR2 FQNNGV.

The rearrangement uses TRBV6-5 and TRBJ1-2; no definite D call. CDR1 and CDR2 from the germline V gene are MNHEY and SVGAGI. The CDR3 spans 15 residues. The germline V and J ends were trimmed by 7 bases and 6 bases, with 21 bases remaining between them. Written as DNA, the CDR3 is TGTGCCAGCACCAGGTGGAAGGAAATGCCAAATGGCTACACCTTC. Translating it yields CASTRWKEMPNGYTF.

This chain joins TRBV27 and TRBJ1-1, with TRBD1 identical over 8 bases. The V gene end was trimmed by 5 bases and the J gene end by 0 bases; junction bases not matched to a gene: 14. The germline CDR1 and CDR2 sequences are MNHEY and SMNVEV (reference sequence). The CDR3 consists of 18 residues. CDR3 protein: CASSTPSGTGVMNTEAFF. The CDR3 region has the DNA TGTGCCAGCAGTACCCCTTCGGGGACAGGAGTGATGAACACTGAAGCTTTCTTT.

The chain has TRBV2 and TRBJ1-5; TRBD1 matches at 9 bases. The CDR3 is 19 amino acids. V was clipped by 4 bases and J by 4 bases; unmatched bases: 17. Germline V gene sequence: CDR1 SNHLY, CDR2 FYNNEI. This CDR3 reads CASSVPGQGRGRTNQPQHF. The DNA for the CDR3 is TGTGCCAGCAGTGTCCCGGGACAGGGCCGGGGCCGTACAAATCAGCCCCAGCATTTT.

This clone occurred a few times. This rearrangement joins TRBV6-6 to TRBJ2-1, with 8 bases fitting TRBD1. CDR1 is MNHNY, CDR2 SVGAGI, per germline (reference sequence). V lost 6 bases and J lost 8; bases outside the gene matches: 9. The CDR3 has 14 amino acids. The CDR3 reads CASRGRQGQDEQFF. CDR3 coding DNA: TGTGCCAGCAGGGGAAGACAGGGGCAGGATGAGCAGTTCTTC.

This clone occurred a few times. This sequence joins TRBV5-4 and TRBJ2-1, with 9 bases fitting TRBD2. The germline CDR1 and CDR2 sequences are SGHNT and YYREEE (reference sequence). J lost 3 bases, V lost 4 bases, and 8 bases had no gene match. This CDR3 spans 16 amino acids. DNA of the CDR3: TGTGCCAGCAGCCTCCCGGCGGGAGGGCTCTACAATGAGCAGTTCTTC. It encodes CASSLPAGGLYNEQFF.

J is TRBJ2-7 and V is TRBV4-1; D is uncertain. The germline CDR1 and CDR2 sequences are MGHRA and YSYEKL. The CDR3 totals 14 residues. Between the trimmed V and J ends, which lost 3 bases and 0 bases, there was a span of 9 bases. The DNA of the CDR3 is TGCGCCAGCAGCCAGACTCCCCGCTCCTACGAGCAGTACTTC. Translating it yields CASSQTPRSYEQYF.

The V call is TRBV7-9, the J call TRBJ1-4; weak D call: TRBD1 (5 bases). Germline V gene sequence: CDR1 SEHNR, CDR2 FQNEAQ (reference sequence). Trimming removed 5 bases at V and 10 bases at J, with 20 bases between. This CDR3 is built from 15 residues. CDR3 in amino acids: CASSPTNRWKGKLFF. In DNA, the CDR3 is TGTGCCAGCAGCCCAACGAACAGGTGGAAGGGAAAACTGTTTTTT.

The chain recombines TRBV3-1 (or the pseudogene TRBV3-2) with TRBJ1-2; D possibly corresponds to TRBD1 (6 bases). Germline loops: CDR1 LGHDT, CDR2 YNNKEL (reference sequence). The CDR3 length is 14 residues. V lost 0 bases and J lost 3, with 8 bases in between. The CDR3 coding sequence is TGTGCCAGCAGCCAAGAAGGACAGTACTATGGCTACACCTTC. This encodes CASSQEGQYYGYTF.

This rearrangement joins TRBV5-1 to TRBJ1-2; D gene uncertain. This CDR3 is 15 amino acids long. Germline V gene lookup returns CDR1 SGHRS and CDR2 YFSETQ. V was shortened by 4 bases and J by 4 bases, with 17 bases between the two germline ends. CDR3 amino acids: CASSRSDPRGYGYTF. The CDR3, as DNA: TGCGCCAGCAGCCGTAGTGATCCGCGTGGCTATGGCTACACCTTC.

The CDR3 DNA reads as TGTGCCAGCAGCAAGGACAGAACCTACGAGCAGTACTTC. It translates to CASSKDRTYEQYF. The chain has TRBV5-4 and TRBJ2-7; the D gene is possibly TRBD1 (6 bases). Germline CDR1 SGHNT, CDR2 YYREEE (reference sequence). The CDR3 runs 13 residues. Trimming removed 4 bases from V and 2 bases from J, with 10 bases in between.

The V and J genes are TRBV2 and TRBJ1-1; D remains unclear. With 5 bases removed from V and 1 base from J, the gap between germline ends came to 11 bases. CDR3 length: 14 residues. CDR1 and CDR2 (germline): SNHLY, FYNNEI. The CDR3 loop reads CASSQPLRNTEAFF. The CDR3 DNA reads as TGTGCCAGCAGTCAACCACTTAGGAACACTGAAGCTTTCTTT.

The chain recombines TRBV6-5 with TRBJ1-2; D gene ambiguous. Trimming left V 4 bases short and J 3 bases short, with 9 bases between. The length of the CDR3 is 13 residues. Germline V gene sequence: CDR1 MNHEY, CDR2 SVGAGI. This CDR3 reads CASSFTPDYGYTF. DNA for the CDR3: TGTGCCAGCAGTTTCACACCAGACTATGGCTACACCTTC.

V gene TRBV5-1 combines with J gene TRBJ2-5; 11 bases match TRBD1. With 7 bases clipped from V and 4 bases from J, the junction kept 6 bases outside the gene matches. The germline gives CDR1 SGHRS, CDR2 YFSETQ. CDR3 length: 14 residues. The CDR3 nucleotides are TGCGCCAGCCAACCGGGACAGGGGGTAGAGACCCAGTACTTC. This codes for CASQPGQGVETQYF.

The rearrangement uses TRBV18 and TRBJ2-7, with 12 bases matching TRBD2. J lost 2 bases, V lost 2 bases, and 4 bases had no gene match. Germline values: CDR1 KGHSH, CDR2 LQKENI. The CDR3 length is 16 residues. The CDR3 nucleotides are TGTGCCAGCTCACCAGCGACTAGCGGGAGTGCCTACGAGCAGTACTTC. The encoded protein is CASSPATSGSAYEQYF.

V gene TRBV18 combines with J gene TRBJ2-2; possibly TRBD1 for D (7 bases). The germline gives CDR1 KGHSH, CDR2 LQKENI. This CDR3 region has 15 residues. V lost 3 bases and J lost 6, with 14 bases in between. CDR3 in amino acids: CASSPVQGTPGELFF. For the CDR3, the DNA is TGTGCCAGCTCACCGGTACAGGGGACTCCCGGGGAGCTGTTTTTT.

In its sample, this clone was seen once. The V and J genes are TRBV29-1 and TRBJ2-1, with D tentatively TRBD2 (9 bases). This CDR3 comprises 18 residues. The V gene's germline CDR1 is SQVTM and CDR2 ANQGSEA. This chain's CDR3 is CSSGGQGRGTSRYNEQFF. CDR3 coding DNA: TGCAGTAGCGGCGGACAGGGCCGAGGGACTAGCCGATACAATGAGCAGTTCTTC.

This chain links TRBV14 with TRBJ1-4; D remains unclear. The germline V gene encodes CDR1 SGHDN and CDR2 FVKESK. The ends were cut back, 3 bases at V and 8 bases at J, with 4 bases in the middle. The CDR3 sequence is 11 residues long. CDR3 sequence (DNA): TGTGCCAGCAGCCAGGCCGAAAAACTGTTTTTT. It is translated as CASSQAEKLFF. Full variable domain (remainder filled in from reference TRBV14 and TRBJ1-4): EAGVTQFPSHSVIEKGQTVTLRCDPISGHDNLYWYRRVMGKEIKFLLHFVKESKQDESGMPNNRFLAERTGGTYSTLKVQPAELEDSGVYFCASSQAEKLFFGSGTQLSVL.

Notes on this clone: In the same sample, other DNA sequences code for this CDR3. The rearrangement joins TRBV28 to TRBJ1-5; 7 positions agree with TRBD1. The CDR3 has 14 amino acids. Germline CDR1 is MDHEN and CDR2 is SYDVKM. With V trimmed by 4 bases and J by 2 bases, 2 bases remained unmatched. In DNA form, the CDR3 reads TGTGCCAGCAGTTCCGGACAGGGCAATCAGCCCCAGCATTTT. This sequence encodes CASSSGQGNQPQHF.

This clone showed up just once. The chain couples TRBV7-9 to TRBJ2-7, with D possibly being TRBD2 (5 bases). This CDR3 contains 17 residues. V was pared by 4 bases and J by 3 bases, with 22 bases between. Germline V gene data show CDR1 as SEHNR and CDR2 as FQNEAQ (reference sequence). The CDR3 reads CASSSGEGRGAGYEQYF. The CDR3 region has the DNA TGTGCCAGCAGCTCTGGAGAGGGTAGAGGCGCCGGCTACGAGCAGTACTTC. Based on the CDR3 plus reference TRBV7-9 and TRBJ2-7, the full variable domain is DTGVSQNPRHKITKRGQNVTFRCDPISEHNRLYWYRQTLGQGPEFLTYFQNEAQLEKSRLLSDRFSAERPKGSFSTLEIQRTEQGDSAMYLCASSSGEGRGAGYEQYFGPGTRLTVT.

The chain couples TRBV7-2 to TRBJ2-7, with 7 bases identical to TRBD1. CDR1 and CDR2 from the germline V gene are SGHTA and FQGNSA. The CDR3 is 14 residues long. The V gene end was trimmed by 4 bases and the J gene end by 3 bases; junction bases not matched to a gene: 6. CDR3 residues: CASSSDRALYEQYF. In nucleotides, the CDR3 is TGTGCCAGCAGCTCCGACAGGGCCCTCTACGAGCAGTACTTC.

The V and J genes are TRBV7-2 and TRBJ2-1; 11 bases align to TRBD2. The germline V gene encodes CDR1 SGHTA and CDR2 FQGNSA. This CDR3 region has 17 residues. V lost 2 bases to trimming and J lost 6 bases; unmatched junction nucleotides: 9. The CDR3 loop is CASSLSLSGRASNEQFF. The CDR3 coding sequence is TGTGCCAGCAGCTTATCCCTTAGCGGGAGGGCCAGCAATGAGCAGTTCTTC.

V gene TRBV5-1 combines with J gene TRBJ2-7; D is perhaps TRBD2 (6 bases). This CDR3 contains 14 residues. V was pared by 5 bases and J by 2 bases, with 14 bases between. Germline V gene lookup returns CDR1 SGHRS and CDR2 YFSETQ. DNA of the CDR3: TGCGCCAGCAGTCGAGGAGGGGCCACCTACGAGCAGTACTTC. This encodes CASSRGGATYEQYF. The whole variable domain, remainder taken from reference TRBV5-1 and TRBJ2-7, is KAGVTQTPRYLIKTRGQQVTLSCSPISGHRSVSWYQQTPGQGLQFLFEYFSETQRNKGNFPGRFSGRQFSNSRSEMNVSTLELGDSALYLCASSRGGATYEQYFGPGTRLTVT.

This clone has only a few counts. The chain joins TRBV7-9 to TRBJ2-7, with TRBD1 matching over 7 bases. CDR1 and CDR2 (germline): SEHNR, FQNEAQ (reference sequence). Unmatched junction bases numbered 2, after V lost 2 bases and J lost 7 bases. This CDR3 has 12 residues. The chain's CDR3 is CASSLTGDEQYF. Here the CDR3 DNA reads TGTGCCAGCAGCTTAACAGGGGATGAGCAGTACTTC.

The rearrangement links TRBV21-1 to TRBJ2-1; TRBD1, the D gene given by the table, was not confirmed from the DNA. TRBV21-1 is a known pseudogene. The CDR3 has 14 amino acids. The CDR3 nucleotides read TGTGCCAGCAGCACGTCGACAGGGAACAATGAGCAGTTCTTC. The encoded protein is CASSTSTGNNEQFF.

This clone was seen more than once but under ten times. The chain joins TRBV4-2 to TRBJ2-2; 14 bases fit TRBD2. Germline assignment: CDR1 LGHNA and CDR2 YNFKEQ. The CDR3 spans 18 residues. Trimming at V came to 4 bases and at J to 5 bases, leaving 9 bases not matched to a gene. CDR3: CASSRGLAGGLLTGELFF. For the CDR3, the DNA is TGTGCCAGCAGCCGCGGACTAGCGGGGGGCCTGCTTACCGGGGAGCTGTTTTTT.

The gene calls are TRBV18 and TRBJ1-3, with D possibly TRBD1 on 6 matching bases. This CDR3 spans 14 amino acids. The germline V gene encodes CDR1 KGHSH and CDR2 LQKENI. Trimming removed 6 bases at V and 4 bases at J, with 13 bases between. CDR3 in amino acids: CASSTGTKGNTIYF. The CDR3 DNA reads as TGTGCCAGCTCCACGGGGACAAAAGGAAACACCATATATTTT.

The CDR3 sequence: CASSQGGTGSPYTF. Written as DNA, the CDR3 is TGTGCCAGCAGCCAGGGGGGGACAGGTTCCCCTTACACCTTC. V gene TRBV7-9 combines with J gene TRBJ1-2, with 8 bases lining up with TRBD1. CDR1 is SEHNR, CDR2 FQNEAQ, per germline (reference sequence). This CDR3 comprises 14 residues. The trim removed 5 bases at V and 11 bases at J, leaving 13 bases unmatched. Using reference TRBV7-9 and TRBJ1-2 for the parts outside the CDR3, the full variable domain is DTGVSQNPRHKITKRGQNVTFRCDPISEHNRLYWYRQTLGQGPEFLTYFQNEAQLEKSRLLSDRFSAERPKGSFSTLEIQRTEQGDSAMYLCASSQGGTGSPYTFGSGTRLTVV.